Sequencing of this TCR beta chain was carried out in a study of blood T cell repertoires in COVID-19. Per the study methods: Amplification of reference gene primers provided the estimated nucleated cell counts. Assay used: immunoSEQ multiplex PCR; TCRdb lists only in-frame clones, some missing. D and trimming come from the DNA, and the V and J calls and clone size come from that table. This table holds 60,000 to 90,000 clones, 75% to 90% found once. With 6 bases removed from V and 1 base from J, the gap between germline ends came to 20 bases. Germline V CDR1 and CDR2: MNHEY, SMNVEV (reference sequence). The CDR3 totals 17 residues.

The V gene is TRBV27, the J gene TRBJ2-3, with unresolved D. This TCR derives from a man in his sixties with active or convalescent COVID-19. The sequenced material came from peripheral blood. The CDR3 DNA sequence: TGTGCCAGCAGCCAGAGACCTCTCAACCGGGGCACAGATACGCAGTATTTT. It translates to CASSQRPLNRGTDTQYF.